One sample yielded the 27 T cell receptor beta chains listed below, sequenced in a study of shared clonotypes between healthy human individuals. Sequenced by immunoSEQ multiplex PCR; TCRdb stores in-frame clones only, minus some. The table has about 2.3 million clones, around 93% seen once. The sequencing sample was made of naive CD4+ T cells from PBMCs. Sample subset: CD45RA+ positively selected. The source of these receptors is a young man in good health. Some clones in this sample may be carry-over from other donors' samples.

The rearrangement uses TRBV5-1 and TRBJ2-3; TRBD1 might be the D (5 bases). Germline V gene sequence: CDR1 SGHRS, CDR2 YFSETQ. This CDR3 has 16 amino acids. V was clipped by 4 bases and J by 1 base, with 16 bases between them. Here the CDR3 DNA reads TGCGCCAGCAGCGAAAGGGGCTATAGGGGCACAGATACGCAGTATTTT. Its protein product is CASSERGYRGTDTQYF. The full variable domain, rest sourced from reference TRBV5-1 and TRBJ2-3, is KAGVTQTPRYLIKTRGQQVTLSCSPISGHRSVSWYQQTPGQGLQFLFEYFSETQRNKGNFPGRFSGRQFSNSRSEMNVSTLELGDSALYLCASSERGYRGTDTQYFGPGTRLTVL.

V is TRBV4-2 and J is TRBJ2-7; unclear D gene. The CDR3 contains 13 residues. V was clipped by 0 bases and J by 1 base, with 4 bases between them. Germline V gives CDR1 LGHNA, CDR2 YNFKEQ. This CDR3 is CASSQEASYEQYF. As DNA, the CDR3 is TGTGCCAGCAGCCAAGAGGCGTCCTACGAGCAGTACTTC.

V usage is TRBV27 and J usage is TRBJ1-2, with TRBD1 matching 9 bases. CDR1 is MNHEY, CDR2 SMNVEV, per germline (reference sequence). The V gene end was trimmed by 6 bases and the J gene end by 3 bases; junction bases not matched to a gene: 11. The CDR3 runs 16 residues. CDR3 coding DNA: TGTGCCAGCAGGCAACAACAGGGGGCAGTCGACTATGGCTACACCTTC. This encodes CASRQQQGAVDYGYTF.

This clone appeared a single time. This rearrangement joins TRBV5-1 to TRBJ2-5, with 8 bases lining up with TRBD2. V dropped 3 bases and J dropped 4; count of bases not matched to a gene: 5. CDR3 length: 14 amino acids. The germline V gene encodes CDR1 SGHRS and CDR2 YFSETQ. The CDR3 is CASSYGGVGETQYF. The CDR3 DNA reads TGCGCCAGCAGCTACGGGGGGGTAGGAGAGACCCAGTACTTC.

The V call is TRBV7-3, the J call TRBJ2-2; D not resolved. V was trimmed by 4 bases and J by 5 bases, leaving 8 bases between them. The CDR3 runs 13 residues. Germline lookup yields CDR1 SGHTA and CDR2 FQGTGA. The CDR3 bases are TGTGCCAGCAGCTCCAACCCTACCGGGGAGCTGTTTTTT. This codes for CASSSNPTGELFF.

This clone was observed a single time. The gene calls are TRBV7-8 and TRBJ2-1; D possibly corresponds to TRBD2 (5 bases). Trimming removed 7 bases from V and 3 bases from J, with 13 bases in between. The length of the CDR3 is 14 residues. CDR1 and CDR2 (germline): SGHVS, FQNEAQ. CDR3 sequence (DNA): TGTGCCAGCACCGGGGTGGGCCGCTACAATGAGCAGTTCTTC. This sequence encodes CASTGVGRYNEQFF.

The chain uses TRBV5-1 and TRBJ2-7, with a weak D call TRBD1 (6 bases). V was trimmed by 4 bases and J by 4 bases, leaving 15 bases between them. There are 14 residues in the CDR3. From germline, CDR1 is SGHRS and CDR2 YFSETQ. CDR3: CASSLNRVSYEQYF. DNA of the CDR3: TGCGCCAGCAGCCTTAACAGGGTTTCGTACGAGCAGTACTTC.

To note about this clone: Other DNA sequences within the sample encode an identical CDR3. The CDR3 DNA is TGTGCCAGCAGTTCTCGACTAGCGGAGAAGTACAATGAGCAGTTCTTC. Its protein product is CASSSRLAEKYNEQFF. The chain couples TRBV28 to TRBJ2-1; the match to TRBD2 covers 9 bases. In germline, CDR1 is MDHEN, CDR2 SYDVKM. Losses at the gene ends were 4 bases for V and 4 bases for J; bases not matched to a gene: 8. The CDR3 consists of 16 residues. Full variable domain (missing parts from reference TRBV28 and TRBJ2-1): DVKVTQSSRYLVKRTGEKVFLECVQDMDHENMFWYRQDPGLGLRLIYFSYDVKMKEKGDIPEGYSVSREKKERFSLILESASTNQTSMYLCASSSRLAEKYNEQFFGPGTRLTVL.

The chain links TRBV19 to TRBJ2-4; no clear D gene. CDR1 and CDR2 (germline): LNHDA, SQIVND (reference sequence). V was pared by 6 bases and J by 3 bases, with 15 bases between. CDR3 size: 15 residues. The DNA of the CDR3 is TGTGCCAGTAGCTGGCGCGAGGTGGGCAAAAACATTCAGTACTTC. Translated, it gives CASSWREVGKNIQYF.

A note on this clone: Other DNA sequences of this sample code for an identical CDR3. The chain carries TRBV7-3 and TRBJ2-3; no firm D call. The CDR3 runs 14 residues. CDR1 and CDR2 (germline): SGHTA, FQGTGA. V lost 2 bases and J 1 base, leaving 7 bases between the germline ends. CDR3 nucleotide sequence: TGTGCCAGCAGCTTAGGCCCGGGCACAGATACGCAGTATTTT. This translates into CASSLGPGTDTQYF.

This chain joins TRBV7-6 and TRBJ2-7; 7 bases are a match to TRBD1. The CDR3 sequence is 16 residues long. Germline V gives CDR1 SGHVS, CDR2 FNYEAQ. The ends lost 4 bases at V and 2 bases at J; junction bases unmatched: 11. The DNA of the CDR3 is TGTGCCAGCAGCTCCTCCGTAACAGGGGTCCCCTACGAGCAGTACTTC. Its protein product is CASSSSVTGVPYEQYF.

This clone came up once. The chain uses TRBV7-6 and TRBJ1-3; the D is unclear. Germline CDR1 reads SGHVS; CDR2 reads FNYEAQ. V gave up 4 bases and J gave up 0 bases, with 13 bases separating them. The CDR3 covers 16 residues. This chain's CDR3 is CASSSLPANSGNTIYF. CDR3 sequence (DNA): TGTGCCAGCAGCTCACTTCCCGCGAACTCTGGAAACACCATATATTTT.

The chain carries TRBV25-1 and TRBJ2-5; D is unclear. The CDR3 covers 14 residues. Germline CDR1 MGHDK, CDR2 SYGVNS. Trimming took 5 bases from V and 2 from J, leaving 12 bases between them. The CDR3 is CASSTRALQETQYF. In nucleotides, the CDR3 is TGTGCCAGCAGTACACGGGCACTACAAGAGACCCAGTACTTC.

In this sample, this clone turned up once. The CDR3 DNA sequence: TGCGCCAGCAGCTTGGGAAGGCAGGCCTACTCCTACGAGCAGTACTTC. This gives the protein CASSLGRQAYSYEQYF. The rearrangement joins TRBV5-1 to TRBJ2-7, with no clear D. Germline CDR1 SGHRS, CDR2 YFSETQ. The CDR3 has 16 residues. Trimming removed 0 bases at V and 0 bases at J, with 13 bases between. Supplemented by reference TRBV5-1 and TRBJ2-7, the full variable domain reads KAGVTQTPRYLIKTRGQQVTLSCSPISGHRSVSWYQQTPGQGLQFLFEYFSETQRNKGNFPGRFSGRQFSNSRSEMNVSTLELGDSALYLCASSLGRQAYSYEQYFGPGTRLTVT.

The gene calls are TRBV28 and TRBJ1-4; a weak D match, TRBD1 (5 bases). This CDR3 is built from 14 residues. Trimming removed 5 bases from V and 5 bases from J, with 12 bases in between. Germline-derived CDR1 and CDR2 are MDHEN and SYDVKM. The CDR3 coding sequence is TGTGCCAGCAGTGACGACAGATCAAATGAAAAACTGTTTTTT. Protein product: CASSDDRSNEKLFF.

The gene calls are TRBV7-8 and TRBJ1-2; D unresolved. This CDR3 has 15 amino acids. Germline values: CDR1 SGHVS, CDR2 FQNEAQ. Trimming left V 5 bases short and J 2 bases short, with 15 bases between. The CDR3 region has the DNA TGTGCCAGCAGCCCAGAACCGGGCCGGAACTATGGCTACACCTTC. This translates into CASSPEPGRNYGYTF.

This clone was found once. This rearrangement joins TRBV4-2 to TRBJ2-5; D possibly corresponds to TRBD2 (5 bases). Matching the DNA end better, TRBJ2-7 makes the J call doubtful. This CDR3 is built from 14 residues. Germline lookup yields CDR1 LGHNA and CDR2 YNFKEQ. The CDR3: CASSPTGSSYEQYF. The CDR3 coding sequence is TGTGCCAGCAGCCCAACGGGATCTTCCTACGAGCAGTACTTC.

The rearrangement uses TRBV18 and TRBJ1-4, with D possibly matching TRBD1 (5 bases). Germline loops: CDR1 KGHSH, CDR2 LQKENI. V shed 6 bases and J shed 10 bases, with 18 bases lying between them. The CDR3 extends over 14 amino acids. The CDR3 sequence: CASSPQRGGGKLFF. The CDR3, as DNA: TGTGCCAGCTCCCCTCAGCGGGGGGGAGGAAAACTGTTTTTT.

J is TRBJ2-7 and V is TRBV7-9; maybe TRBD1 (5 bases). Per germline, CDR1 SEHNR and CDR2 FQNEAQ (reference sequence). This CDR3 spans 13 amino acids. Trimming shortened V by 3 bases and J by 4 bases, and 10 bases separated the two germline ends. The CDR3 protein is CASSFAGQYEQYF. The CDR3 bases are TGTGCCAGCAGCTTTGCAGGGCAGTACGAGCAGTACTTC.

This clone has only one observation. The V and J genes are TRBV4-3 and TRBJ2-1; weak D call: TRBD2 (7 bases). Germline assignment: CDR1 LGHNA and CDR2 YSLEER. The V and J ends lost 0 bases and 10 bases respectively, with 13 bases between them. CDR3 length: 14 residues. CDR3 loop: CASSQDPGGWEQFF. CDR3 coding DNA: TGCGCCAGCAGCCAAGATCCGGGGGGCTGGGAGCAGTTCTTC.

Points on this clone: Other DNA sequences within the sample encode an identical CDR3. This rearrangement joins TRBV5-1 to TRBJ2-3, with D perhaps matching TRBD1 (5 bases). Germline V gives CDR1 SGHRS, CDR2 YFSETQ. The germline V and J ends were trimmed by 4 bases and 6 bases, with 12 bases remaining between them. The CDR3 totals 13 residues. CDR3 nucleotides: TGCGCCAGCAGCGTTCAGGGTTCCGATACGCAGTATTTT. Its protein is CASSVQGSDTQYF. The whole variable domain, remainder taken from reference TRBV5-1 and TRBJ2-3, is KAGVTQTPRYLIKTRGQQVTLSCSPISGHRSVSWYQQTPGQGLQFLFEYFSETQRNKGNFPGRFSGRQFSNSRSEMNVSTLELGDSALYLCASSVQGSDTQYFGPGTRLTVL.

The chain uses TRBV6-1 and TRBJ1-4; D call uncertain. This CDR3 is 14 amino acids long. V lost 7 bases and J lost 3, with 12 bases in between. Germline CDR1 and CDR2: MNHNS and SASEGT. CDR3 sequence reads: CASTTTGSNEKLFF. The CDR3 DNA is TGTGCCAGCACTACTACGGGGTCTAATGAAAAACTGTTTTTT.

This clone has just one count. The chain employs TRBV28 and TRBJ2-3; D not resolved. Trimming took off 6 bases at V and 2 bases at J, with 9 bases between the two ends. Germline-derived CDR1 and CDR2 are MDHEN and SYDVKM. The CDR3 covers 13 residues. CDR3 coding DNA: TGTGCCAGCAGCCTTAAAAACACAGATACGCAGTATTTT. Encoded protein: CASSLKNTDTQYF.

The chain uses TRBV9 and TRBJ2-1; 13 bases align to TRBD2. After removal of 4 bases from V and 5 bases from J, the junction contained 15 bases not matched to a gene. The CDR3 sequence is 19 residues long. CDR1 is SGDLS, CDR2 YYNGEE, per germline. The CDR3 loop reads CASSSPTGRTSGRNNEQFF. The CDR3 DNA reads as TGTGCCAGCAGCTCCCCGACAGGAAGGACTAGCGGGAGAAACAATGAGCAGTTCTTC.

With regard to this clone: Other DNA sequences of this sample code for an identical CDR3. The chain joins TRBV5-1 to TRBJ1-2; 7 bases match TRBD1. Trimming took 4 bases from V and 2 from J; bases not matched to a gene: 2. Germline CDR1 and CDR2: SGHRS and YFSETQ. The CDR3 extends over 13 amino acids. The CDR3 DNA follows: TGCGCCAGCAGCCGGGACAGAAACTATGGCTACACCTTC. It codes for CASSRDRNYGYTF.

The chain carries TRBV27 and TRBJ2-2; D might be TRBD1 (5 bases). This CDR3 comprises 14 residues. V was pared by 6 bases and J by 0 bases, with 8 bases between. Germline V gives CDR1 MNHEY, CDR2 SMNVEV (reference sequence). CDR3 in DNA: TGTGCCAGCAGGCCGACAGCGAACACCGGGGAGCTGTTTTTT. Encoded protein: CASRPTANTGELFF.

The rearrangement links TRBV11-3 to TRBJ2-7; 7 bases are a match to TRBD1. V lost 5 bases and J lost 5; bases outside the gene matches: 9. The CDR3 has 14 residues. Germline V gene lookup returns CDR1 SGHNT and CDR2 YENEEA. CDR3 nucleotide sequence: TGTGCCAGCAGCCCCCGGACAGGTGTTAACGAGCAGTACTTC. Its translation: CASSPRTGVNEQYF.